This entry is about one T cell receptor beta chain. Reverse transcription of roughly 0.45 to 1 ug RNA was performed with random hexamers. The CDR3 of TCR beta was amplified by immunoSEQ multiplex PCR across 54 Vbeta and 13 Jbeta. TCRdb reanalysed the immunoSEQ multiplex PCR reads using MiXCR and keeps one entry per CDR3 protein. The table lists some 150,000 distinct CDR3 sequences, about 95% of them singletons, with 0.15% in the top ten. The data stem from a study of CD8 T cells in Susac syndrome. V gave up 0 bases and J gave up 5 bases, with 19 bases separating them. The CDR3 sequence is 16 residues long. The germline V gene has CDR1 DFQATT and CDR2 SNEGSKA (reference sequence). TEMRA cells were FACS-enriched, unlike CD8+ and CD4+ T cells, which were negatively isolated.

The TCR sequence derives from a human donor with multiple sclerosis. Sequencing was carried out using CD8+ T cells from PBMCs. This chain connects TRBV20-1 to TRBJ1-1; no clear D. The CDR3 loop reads CSARDDSKGMSTEAFF. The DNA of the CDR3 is TGCAGTGCTAGAGATGATAGTAAGGGTATGAGTACTGAAGCTTTCTTT.